These 8 T cell receptor beta chains were all obtained from the same sample, sequenced in a study of blood T cells in healthy people across ages. A second PCR of roughly 7 to 11 cycles used a sample-barcoded 5' primer and a J-beta primer mix. A single record per CDR3 protein comes from TCRdb applying MiXCR to the 5' RACE reads. This sample has about 1,400,000 distinct CDR3 sequences, with approximately 59% found just once. Sequenced input: blood. The receptor set was obtained from a man younger than 35 in good health.

The gene calls are TRBV27 and TRBJ2-7; the match to TRBD2 covers 16 bases. Per the germline V gene, CDR1 is MNHEY and CDR2 is SMNVEV (reference sequence). V was pared by 6 bases and J by 5 bases, with 13 bases of the junction left unmatched. CDR3 size: 18 residues. The chain's CDR3 is CASSPLGLAGGNWDEQYF. The CDR3 nucleotides read TGTGCCAGCAGCCCCTTGGGACTAGCGGGAGGGAATTGGGACGAGCAGTACTTC.

This clonotype was found once. This sequence joins TRBV13 and TRBJ2-1, with a weak D call TRBD2 (5 bases). Germline-derived CDR1 and CDR2 are PRHDT and FYEKMQ (reference sequence). With 5 bases removed from V and 11 bases from J, the gap between germline ends came to 16 bases. The CDR3 totals 13 residues. CDR3 region: CASSATGSHKQFF. The CDR3 DNA is TGTGCCAGCAGCGCCACGGGGTCGCATAAGCAGTTCTTC.

This clonotype showed up many times. The chain links TRBV20-1 to TRBJ2-3, with 14 bases that match TRBD2. The CDR3 is made up of 17 amino acids. CDR1 and CDR2 (germline): DFQATT, SNEGSKA (reference sequence). The J segment lost 4 bases and the V segment lost 4 bases, leaving 10 bases of the junction unmatched. The CDR3 here is CSAIVKTSGGAADTQYF. The CDR3 bases are TGCAGTGCTATCGTTAAGACTAGCGGGGGGGCCGCAGATACGCAGTATTTT.

The chain recombines TRBV6-5 with TRBJ2-1, with no clear D. In germline, CDR1 is MNHEY, CDR2 SVGAGI. Trimming shortened V by 5 bases and J by 8 bases, and 13 bases separated the two germline ends. The CDR3 spans 13 residues. The CDR3 loop reads CASSNLVRDEQFF. CDR3 bases: TGTGCCAGCAGTAACTTAGTTAGGGATGAGCAGTTCTTC.

The CDR3: CASSPLLVNTGELFF. The CDR3 DNA sequence: TGCGCCAGCAGCCCCCTTCTGGTGAACACCGGGGAGCTGTTTTTT. The chain couples TRBV4-3 to TRBJ2-2; D gene unclear. The germline CDR1 and CDR2 sequences are LGHNA and YSLEER. The CDR3 runs to 15 residues. V lost 4 bases and J lost 1, with 10 bases in between.

This rearrangement joins TRBV6-2 or TRBV6-3 to TRBJ2-7, with TRBD2 identical over 10 bases. The J call may be faulty, since TRBJ2-5 better matches the DNA end. Germline V CDR1 and CDR2: MNHEY, SVGEGT. CDR3 length: 18 amino acids. The CDR3 nucleotides read TGTGCCAGCAGTTACTCGAATCGGCTAGCGGGAGCGGTAGAGACCCAGTACTTC. Translation gives CASSYSNRLAGAVETQYF.

V gene TRBV12-3 or TRBV12-4 combines with J gene TRBJ1-2; D is undetermined. Trimming stripped 5 bases from V and 6 bases from J, with 13 bases between. The CDR3 consists of 13 residues. In DNA, the CDR3 is TGTGCCAGCAGTGTGAGGGCGTATCATGGCTACACCTTC. Translating gives CASSVRAYHGYTF.

This clonotype was counted a few times. Here the CDR3 DNA reads TGTGCCAGCAGGCAACTCAATGAAAAACTGTTTTTT. Its translation: CASRQLNEKLFF. The chain has TRBV6-6 and TRBJ1-4; D is undetermined. Germline assignment: CDR1 MNHNY and CDR2 SVGAGI (reference sequence). The CDR3 has 12 amino acids. Trimming stripped 6 bases from V and 5 bases from J, with 7 bases between.